A single sample gave rise to the 26 T cell receptor beta chains below, sequenced in a study of blood T cells in healthy people across ages. Combining a sample-barcoded 5' primer with a J-beta primer mix, a second PCR ran for roughly 6 to 12 cycles. TCRdb reanalysed the 5' RACE reads using MiXCR and keeps one entry per CDR3 protein. This table holds about a million distinct CDR3 sequences, around 54% found once. Sequencing was performed on blood. These receptors were collected from a woman aged 55-75 years in good health.

The V gene is TRBV7-9, the J gene TRBJ1-1, with TRBD1 as a possible D gene (5 bases). CDR3 size: 12 residues. Germline CDR1 reads SEHNR; CDR2 reads FQNEAQ (reference sequence). V was pared by 4 bases and J by 6 bases, with 9 bases between. The CDR3 here is CASSSPGPEAFF. DNA of the CDR3: TGTGCCAGCAGCTCACCGGGGCCTGAAGCTTTCTTT.

The count of this clonotype is one. The rearrangement links TRBV3-1 to TRBJ2-7; 13 bases match TRBD2. The CDR3 totals 16 residues. V was pared by 1 base and J by 4 bases, with 4 bases of the junction left unmatched. Germline V gene data show CDR1 as LGHDT and CDR2 as YNNKEL (reference sequence). CDR3 protein: CASSQALAGGLYEQYF. The CDR3 bases are TGTGCCAGCAGCCAAGCACTAGCGGGAGGGCTTTACGAGCAGTACTTC.

This sequence joins TRBV15 and TRBJ2-2; TRBD2 might be the D (5 bases). CDR3 size: 15 residues. From germline, CDR1 is LNHNV and CDR2 YYDKDF (reference sequence). The V end lost 5 bases, the J end lost 4 bases, and 14 bases lay between the germline ends. CDR3 DNA sequence: TGTGCCACCAGCGATTTCGGACTCATCACCGGGGAGCTGTTTTTT. Translating it yields CATSDFGLITGELFF.

There are a few counts of this clonotype. The chain combines TRBV20-1 with TRBJ1-1, with TRBD1 matching over 9 bases. The CDR3 is made up of 15 amino acids. Germline V gives CDR1 DFQATT, CDR2 SNEGSKA (reference sequence). J lost 4 bases, V lost 0 bases, and 6 bases had no gene match. CDR3 region: CSAREGGTGSTEAFF. CDR3 coding DNA: TGCAGTGCTAGAGAAGGGGGGACAGGGAGCACTGAAGCTTTCTTT.

The sample holds a few counts of this clonotype. V is TRBV4-1 and J is TRBJ2-5; D is unclear. This CDR3 is 13 amino acids long. The V and J ends lost 2 bases and 4 bases respectively, with 8 bases between them. CDR1 is MGHRA, CDR2 YSYEKL, per germline. CDR3 protein: CASSQIVLETQYF. The CDR3 DNA sequence: TGCGCCAGCAGCCAAATTGTGTTAGAGACCCAGTACTTC.

This chain connects TRBV20-1 to TRBJ2-1; maybe TRBD2 (6 bases). CDR3 length: 15 residues. The germline gives CDR1 DFQATT, CDR2 SNEGSKA (reference sequence). V dropped 5 bases and J dropped 8 bases, with 22 bases sitting between them. Written as DNA, the CDR3 is TGCAGTGCTGATGGGAGCGGGTCAGGATTGGATGAGCAGTTCTTC. Translation: CSADGSGSGLDEQFF.

The V call is TRBV7-9, the J call TRBJ1-2, with 7 bases identical to TRBD1. Germline V CDR1 and CDR2: SEHNR, FQNEAQ (reference sequence). CDR3 length equals 13 residues. V was pared by 3 bases and J by 6 bases, with 4 bases of the junction left unmatched. As DNA, the CDR3 is TGTGCCAGCAGCTTTGACAGGGAGGATGGCTACACCTTC. This gives the protein CASSFDREDGYTF.

V gene TRBV2 combines with J gene TRBJ2-1; 8 bases align to TRBD1. The CDR3 is made up of 14 amino acids. Trimming at V came to 6 bases and at J to 6 bases, leaving 7 bases not matched to a gene. Germline V lookup: CDR1 SNHLY, CDR2 FYNNEI. CDR3 in amino acids: CASRRTGLSNEQFF. The CDR3 DNA follows: TGTGCCAGCAGAAGGACAGGGCTTAGCAATGAGCAGTTCTTC.

This clonotype has just a few counts. Written as DNA, the CDR3 is TGTGCCAGCATCAAATGGGGGAACACAGATACGCAGTATTTT. It translates to CASIKWGNTDTQYF. J is TRBJ2-3 and V is TRBV7-2, with D perhaps TRBD1 or TRBD2 (5 bases each). V dropped 7 bases and J dropped 2 bases, with 13 bases sitting between them. This CDR3 is 14 amino acids long. Germline V gene data show CDR1 as SGHTA and CDR2 as FQGNSA.

The sample holds a few counts of this clonotype. The gene calls are TRBV18 and TRBJ2-1; a weak D match, TRBD2 (6 bases). Trimming removed 3 bases at V and 10 bases at J, with 13 bases between. Per the germline V gene, CDR1 is KGHSH and CDR2 is LQKENI. The length of the CDR3 is 13 residues. This CDR3 is CASSPPSEGEQFF. The DNA for the CDR3 is TGTGCCAGCTCACCGCCTAGCGAGGGGGAGCAGTTCTTC.

V gene TRBV11-1 combines with J gene TRBJ2-2; 11 bases align to TRBD2. CDR1 SGHAT and CDR2 FQDESV come from the germline V gene (reference sequence). V lost 6 bases to trimming and J lost 3 bases; unmatched junction nucleotides: 9. The CDR3 extends over 17 amino acids. CDR3 in DNA: TGTGCCAGCAGATATAGCGGGAGGGCCGCTGACACCGGGGAGCTGTTTTTT. Translating it yields CASRYSGRAADTGELFF.

This sequence joins TRBV4-1 and TRBJ1-2, with D maybe TRBD1 (6 bases). The V end was cut by 1 base, the J end by 0 bases, with 12 bases between. Germline CDR1 MGHRA, CDR2 YSYEKL. The CDR3 is made up of 16 amino acids. CDR3 protein: CASSQAFRGANYGYTF. Here the CDR3 DNA reads TGCGCCAGCAGCCAAGCTTTCAGGGGAGCTAACTATGGCTACACCTTC.

This rearrangement joins TRBV20-1 to TRBJ2-2; no clear D. The CDR3 has 13 amino acids. V was cut by 6 bases and J by 6 bases, with 14 bases left in between. From germline, CDR1 is DFQATT and CDR2 SNEGSKA (reference sequence). The CDR3 is CSAIESEPGELFF. CDR3 DNA sequence: TGCAGTGCCATAGAGTCTGAACCCGGGGAGCTGTTTTTT.

The chain employs TRBV27 and TRBJ2-3; D not resolved. The germline V gene has CDR1 MNHEY and CDR2 SMNVEV (reference sequence). V was trimmed by 4 bases and J by 9 bases, leaving 14 bases between them. This CDR3 has 13 amino acids. The CDR3 reads CASSSGGLSTQYF. In DNA form, the CDR3 reads TGTGCCAGCAGTTCAGGCGGCCTTTCAACGCAGTATTTT.

The CDR3 DNA is TGTGCCTGGAATGCAGGGTCTGGCTACACCTTC. Protein product: CAWNAGSGYTF. This chain joins TRBV30 and TRBJ1-2; tentatively, D is TRBD1 (5 bases). Per the germline V gene, CDR1 is GTSNPN and CDR2 is SVGIG (reference sequence). V shed 4 bases and J shed 7 bases, with 10 bases lying between them. The CDR3 contains 11 residues.

The chain carries TRBV7-3 and TRBJ2-7, with 10 bases lining up with TRBD2. V gave up 5 bases and J gave up 7 bases; unmatched junction bases: 11. This CDR3 region has 15 residues. Looked up from germline, CDR1 is SGHTA and CDR2 is FQGTGA. The CDR3 DNA follows: TGTGCCAGCAGCCCGGGACTAGCGTCACACAATGAGCAGTACTTC. Residues: CASSPGLASHNEQYF.

This clonotype was seen only a few times. The chain links TRBV3-1 to TRBJ2-3, with a weak D call TRBD1 (5 bases). This CDR3 has 12 amino acids. Per the germline V gene, CDR1 is LGHDT and CDR2 is YNNKEL (reference sequence). Trimming took 3 bases from V and 6 from J, leaving 7 bases between them. CDR3 coding DNA: TGTGCCAGCAGCCAGGGGCAGGATACGCAGTATTTT. Its translation: CASSQGQDTQYF.

This rearrangement joins TRBV4-1 to TRBJ2-6; D is perhaps TRBD1 (6 bases). This CDR3 is 19 amino acids long. V shed 0 bases and J shed 4 bases, with 19 bases lying between them. The germline gives CDR1 MGHRA, CDR2 YSYEKL. The CDR3 DNA reads as TGCGCCAGCAGCCAAGAACATGGGGGACAACCTCTCGGGGCCAACGTCCTGACTTTC. Translating gives CASSQEHGGQPLGANVLTF.

On this clonotype itself: A clone one base away is much larger, so this may be a read error. The J gene is TRBJ2-3, the V gene TRBV3-1, with D maybe TRBD2 (6 bases). Germline CDR1 LGHDT, CDR2 YNNKEL (reference sequence). The CDR3 is 19 residues long. The CDR3 spells CASSSQVGSAETSTETQYF. CDR3 DNA sequence: TGTGCCAGCAGCAGTCAAGTGGGATCAGCGGAAACTAGCACAGAGACGCAGTATTTT.

A few counts support this clonotype. CDR3 amino acids: CASQGSGISYEQYF. CDR3 DNA sequence: TGTGCCAGCCAAGGGAGCGGGATCTCCTACGAGCAGTACTTC. This rearrangement joins TRBV6-2 or TRBV6-3 to TRBJ2-7; 7 bases fit TRBD2. This CDR3 is 14 amino acids long. The germline gives CDR1 MNHEY, CDR2 SVGEGT. J lost 0 bases, V lost 8 bases, and 7 bases had no gene match.

The rearrangement joins TRBV12-5 to TRBJ2-7; D is unclear. The assigned J gene may be wrong: the sequence end matches TRBJ2-5 better. The CDR3 is 13 residues long. Germline CDR1 and CDR2: LGHNT and FRNRAP. DNA of the CDR3: TGTGCTAGTGCTCAGGAAGTTCCAGAGACCCAGTACTTC. Amino acid sequence: CASAQEVPETQYF.

The chain joins TRBV3-1 to TRBJ2-1; the D gene is possibly TRBD2 (6 bases). Trimming left V 5 bases short and J 5 bases short, with 19 bases between. Per germline, CDR1 LGHDT and CDR2 YNNKEL (reference sequence). The CDR3 runs to 16 residues. The CDR3 here is CASSSGTSRTNNEQFF. The CDR3 DNA follows: TGTGCCAGCAGCTCGGGTACTAGCAGGACCAACAATGAGCAGTTCTTC.

The rearrangement uses TRBV12-3 or TRBV12-4 and TRBJ1-2; 9 nucleotides line up with TRBD1. The CDR3 loop spans 16 amino acids. V lost 6 bases, J lost 2 bases, and 10 bases stayed unmatched. CDR3 sequence reads: CASSWGQGLRNYGYTF. The CDR3 nucleotides read TGTGCCAGCAGCTGGGGACAGGGCCTAAGAAACTATGGCTACACCTTC.

This clonotype was observed a few times. The chain joins TRBV18 to TRBJ2-5; no clear D gene. Trimming took off 4 bases at V and 3 bases at J, with 9 bases between the two ends. This CDR3 has 13 amino acids. The germline V gene encodes CDR1 KGHSH and CDR2 LQKENI. Here the CDR3 reads CASSRGIKETQYF. The CDR3 DNA reads TGTGCCAGCTCACGAGGCATCAAAGAGACCCAGTACTTC.

The chain employs TRBV29-1 and TRBJ2-4, with TRBD1 as a possible D gene (5 bases). Trimming stripped 6 bases from V and 0 bases from J, with 15 bases between. The CDR3 has 15 residues. The V gene's germline CDR1 is SQVTM and CDR2 ANQGSEA. The CDR3 coding sequence is TGCAGCGTCCAGCAGGGAACTATAGCCAAAAACATTCAGTACTTC. It specifies CSVQQGTIAKNIQYF.

The chain joins TRBV6-4 to TRBJ2-2; the D gene is possibly TRBD2 (5 bases). The V end was cut by 2 bases, the J end by 0 bases, with 13 bases between. The CDR3 covers 17 residues. Germline CDR1 MRHNA, CDR2 SNTAGT. CDR3 nucleotides: TGTGCCAGCAGTGACCCTGGTAGCGCCGCGAACACCGGGGAGCTGTTTTTT. The encoded protein is CASSDPGSAANTGELFF.